This T cell receptor beta chain stems from a study of T cells in Graves' hyperthyroidism and ophthalmopathy. Germline CDR1 LNHDA, CDR2 SQIVND (reference sequence). The CDR3 length equals 12 residues, ends included. RNA transcripts gave rise to amplified TCR beta CDR3 regions. First-round RT-PCR of the TCR CDR3 relied on the HTBI primer set. TCRdb recomputed calls from the multiplex PCR reads with MiXCR, one row per CDR3 protein. Of over 700,000 distinct CDR3 sequences detected, roughly 40% appear once; the ten largest clones hold approximately 8.7%. General study findings and limits: A model using 13 V-J features told ophthalmopathy apart from stable hyperthyroidism.

Points on this clonotype: Its target is not known. Lacking the conserved final phenylalanine or tryptophan, this CDR3 likely reflects a read error. The DNA is left out, because the CDR3 cannot be placed on it with certainty; the CDR3 is given as TCRdb lists it.

The chain has TRBV19 and TRBJ2-5; the table's TRBD2 call for D was not verified on the DNA. The source material was blood. This clonotype was sampled from a man aged 18 to 30 with Graves' hyperthyroidism. The CDR3 spells CASSSQGRSPYD.